A selection of T cell receptor beta chains follows, all from one sample in a study of CD8 T cells in ankylosing spondylitis. Each CDR3 protein gets one entry after TCRdb re-called the 5' RACE reads with MiXCR. The data contain under 150,000 distinct CDR3 sequences, roughly 15% of them singletons. The sample taken for sequencing was blood, either unsorted or a sorted T cell fraction (not recorded which). These TCRs come from a female donor with ankylosing spondylitis or in good health (not recorded which). The CDR3 runs from the conserved cysteine through the conserved F or W. Each record gives: V gene, J gene, CDR3 protein.

>TRBV12-3/TRBV12-4|TRBJ2-2
CASRWGTANTGELFF
>TRBV7-7|TRBJ1-4
CASSLDRGRREKLFF
>TRBV9|TRBJ2-1
CASSVDLAVDEQFF
>TRBV20-1|TRBJ2-3
CSARGGGTSGSTDTQYF
>TRBV12-3/TRBV12-4|TRBJ1-3
CASSQQQGSLGNTIYF
>TRBV19|TRBJ2-7
CASGRDSEQYF
>TRBV7-8|TRBJ1-5
CASSLRGQGNQPQHF
>TRBV12-3/TRBV12-4|TRBJ1-2
CASSSLQDGYTF
>TRBV20-1|TRBJ2-7
CSVSGVYEQYF
>TRBV20-1|TRBJ1-5
CSARQGFNQPQHF
>TRBV12-3/TRBV12-4|TRBJ1-3
CASSLIPTGRAVSGNTIYF